A selection of T cell receptor beta chains follows, all from one sample in a study of patients and donors after allogeneic stem cell transplantation. TCRdb called the RT-PCR reads again in MiXCR, with one record for every CDR3 protein. The table shows approximately 150,000 distinct CDR3 sequences, with approximately 22% occurring only once. Material: blood, either unsorted or a sorted T cell fraction (not recorded which). The source is a human donor who was either an allogeneic HSCT recipient or a stem cell or donor lymphocyte infusion donor (not recorded which). It is not recorded whose cells these are; they may come from a transplant donor. CDR3s leave out the opening cysteine and the closing phenylalanine or tryptophan. Each record gives: J gene, V gene, CDR3 protein.

>TRBJ2-6|TRBV7-8
ASSLQGFGANVLT
>TRBJ2-7|TRBV11-1
ASSFAGDSYEQY
>TRBJ1-2|TRBV5-1
ASSPSGQVNYGYT
>TRBJ1-1|TRBV7-9
ASSLGALPPFSTEAF
>TRBJ2-5|TRBV18
ASSPGNKETQY
>TRBJ2-1|TRBV5-1
ASNVAGGPYNEQF
>TRBJ2-1|TRBV19
ASSIASGGAVSSYNEQF
>TRBJ1-1|TRBV5-1
ASSGNGRGLTEAF
>TRBJ2-2|TRBV7-6
ASSTPLRRTSNTGELF
>TRBJ2-3|TRBV12-3/TRBV12-4
ASDTLGRQSTQY
>TRBJ2-7|TRBV12-3/TRBV12-4
ASRESGGETYEQY
>TRBJ1-1|TRBV25-1
ASSEVKGTHAF
>TRBJ1-1|TRBV2
ASSAGGVGRAF
>TRBJ2-3|TRBV7-9
ASSLVSHTDTQY
>TRBJ1-1|TRBV12-3/TRBV12-4
ASTLGQNTEAF
>TRBJ1-1|TRBV19
ASSPGRGDTEAF
>TRBJ1-3|TRBV20-1
SARMKNTIY
>TRBJ2-3|TRBV5-1
ASREGLFSGTPPDTQY
>TRBJ2-4|TRBV12-3/TRBV12-4
ASSPGQGGNIQY
>TRBJ2-2|TRBV20-1
SAKLAETGELF
>TRBJ2-1|TRBV4-1
ASSQDVASGGAYYEQF
>TRBJ1-6|TRBV9
ASSGTVNSPLH
>TRBJ2-1|TRBV20-1
SAKRTSASYNEQF
>TRBJ2-4|TRBV4-1
ASSQELDTGIQY
>TRBJ2-3|TRBV7-2
ASSLMTSTDTQY
>TRBJ2-7|TRBV5-1
ASSLIPGPYEQY
>TRBJ2-7|TRBV20-1
SARDRGPSGRAGYEQY
>TRBJ1-1|TRBV20-1
SARVGGADTEAF
>TRBJ2-7|TRBV20-1
SANPDMGSYEQY
>TRBJ2-2|TRBV12-3/TRBV12-4
ASSLIAGPGELF
>TRBJ2-7|TRBV6-2/TRBV6-3
ASSYSTELYEQY
>TRBJ2-1|TRBV2
ASRETSGVDHEQF
>TRBJ2-3|TRBV5-1
ASSLAGAGDTQY
>TRBJ2-1|TRBV12-3/TRBV12-4
ASSPSQAGGYRQF
>TRBJ2-3|TRBV10-3
AISESLRDTQY
>TRBJ2-5|TRBV3-1
ASSQETQTQWAQY
>TRBJ2-1|TRBV7-3
ASSKWTSGRNEQF
>TRBJ1-3|TRBV7-6
ASSLWTGNTIY
>TRBJ2-7|TRBV4-1
ASSQDEAYEQY
>TRBJ2-1|TRBV20-1
SARDYSVSYNEQF
>TRBJ2-1|TRBV7-2
ASSWFWGSEQF